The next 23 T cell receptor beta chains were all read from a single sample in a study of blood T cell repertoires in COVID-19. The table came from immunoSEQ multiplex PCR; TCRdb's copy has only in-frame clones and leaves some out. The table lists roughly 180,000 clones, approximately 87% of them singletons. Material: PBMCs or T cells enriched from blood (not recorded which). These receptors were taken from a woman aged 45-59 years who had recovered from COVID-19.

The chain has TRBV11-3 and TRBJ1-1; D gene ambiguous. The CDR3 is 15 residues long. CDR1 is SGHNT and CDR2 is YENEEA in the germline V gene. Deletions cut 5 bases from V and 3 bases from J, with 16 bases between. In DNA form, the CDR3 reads TGTGCCAGCAGCCCCGCAGGTGGTATGGACACTGAAGCTTTCTTT. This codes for CASSPAGGMDTEAFF.

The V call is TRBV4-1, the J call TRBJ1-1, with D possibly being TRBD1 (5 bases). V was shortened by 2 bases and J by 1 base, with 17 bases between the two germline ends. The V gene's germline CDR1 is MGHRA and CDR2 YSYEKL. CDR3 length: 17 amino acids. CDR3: CASSQTWTRGPNTEAFF. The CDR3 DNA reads TGCGCCAGCAGCCAAACGTGGACGCGGGGCCCGAACACTGAAGCTTTCTTT.

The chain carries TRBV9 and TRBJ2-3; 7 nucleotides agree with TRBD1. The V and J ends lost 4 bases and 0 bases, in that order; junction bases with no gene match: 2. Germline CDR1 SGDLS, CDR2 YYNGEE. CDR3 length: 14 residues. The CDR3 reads CASSFRGSTDTQYF. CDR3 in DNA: TGTGCCAGCAGCTTCAGGGGGAGCACAGATACGCAGTATTTT.

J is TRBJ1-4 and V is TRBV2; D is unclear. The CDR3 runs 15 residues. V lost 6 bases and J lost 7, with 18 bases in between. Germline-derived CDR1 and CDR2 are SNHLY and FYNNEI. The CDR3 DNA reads TGTGCCAGCAGCCCAGGATCGATTCGGGGTGAAAAACTGTTTTTT. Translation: CASSPGSIRGEKLFF.

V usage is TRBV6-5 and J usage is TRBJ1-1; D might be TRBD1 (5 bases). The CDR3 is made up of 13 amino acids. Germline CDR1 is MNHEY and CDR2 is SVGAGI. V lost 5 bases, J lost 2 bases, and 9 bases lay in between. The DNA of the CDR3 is TGTGCCAGCAGTCCGCAGGGAAACACTGAAGCTTTCTTT. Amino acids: CASSPQGNTEAFF.

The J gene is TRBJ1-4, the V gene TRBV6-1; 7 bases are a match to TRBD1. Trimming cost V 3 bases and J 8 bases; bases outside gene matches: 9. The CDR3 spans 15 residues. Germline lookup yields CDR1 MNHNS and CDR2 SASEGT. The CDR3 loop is CASSEQQGIGEKLFF. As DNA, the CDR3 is TGTGCCAGCAGTGAGCAACAGGGGATCGGAGAAAAACTGTTTTTT.

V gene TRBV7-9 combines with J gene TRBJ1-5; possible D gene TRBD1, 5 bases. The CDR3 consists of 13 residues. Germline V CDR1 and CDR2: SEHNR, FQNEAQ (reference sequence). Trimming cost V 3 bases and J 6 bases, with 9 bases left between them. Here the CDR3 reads CASSFQGGQPQHF. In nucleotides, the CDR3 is TGTGCCAGCAGCTTCCAGGGAGGTCAGCCCCAGCATTTT.

DNA for the CDR3: TGTGCCAGCAGTTTCCCAGGTGGAAACTATGGCTACACCTTC. Its protein product is CASSFPGGNYGYTF. The V and J genes are TRBV28 and TRBJ1-2; the D is unclear. This CDR3 comprises 14 residues. Trimming shortened V by 3 bases and J by 2 bases, and 10 bases separated the two germline ends. Germline CDR1 and CDR2: MDHEN and SYDVKM.

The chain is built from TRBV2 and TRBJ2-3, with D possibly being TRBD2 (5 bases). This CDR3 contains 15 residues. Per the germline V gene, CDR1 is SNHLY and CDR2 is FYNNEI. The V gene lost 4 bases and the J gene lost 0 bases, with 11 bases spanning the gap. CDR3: CASSVARGSTDTQYF. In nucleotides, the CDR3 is TGTGCCAGCAGTGTCGCCCGGGGTAGCACAGATACGCAGTATTTT. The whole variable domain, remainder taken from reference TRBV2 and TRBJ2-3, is EPEVTQTPSHQVTQMGQEVILRCVPISNHLYFYWYRQILGQKVEFLVSFYNNEISEKSEIFDDQFSVERPDGSNFTLKIRSTKLEDSAMYFCASSVARGSTDTQYFGPGTRLTVL.

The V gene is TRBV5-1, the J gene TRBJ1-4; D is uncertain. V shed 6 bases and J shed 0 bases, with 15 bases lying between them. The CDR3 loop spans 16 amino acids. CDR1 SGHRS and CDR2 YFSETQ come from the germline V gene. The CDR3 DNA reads TGCGCCAGCAAGAGCTCCCTTTTGGCAACTAATGAAAAACTGTTTTTT. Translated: CASKSSLLATNEKLFF.

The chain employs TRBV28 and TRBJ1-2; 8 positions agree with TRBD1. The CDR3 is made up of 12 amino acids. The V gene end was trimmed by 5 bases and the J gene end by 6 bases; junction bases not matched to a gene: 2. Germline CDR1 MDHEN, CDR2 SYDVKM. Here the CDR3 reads CASSMDRDGYTF. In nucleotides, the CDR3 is TGTGCCAGCAGTATGGACAGGGATGGCTACACCTTC.

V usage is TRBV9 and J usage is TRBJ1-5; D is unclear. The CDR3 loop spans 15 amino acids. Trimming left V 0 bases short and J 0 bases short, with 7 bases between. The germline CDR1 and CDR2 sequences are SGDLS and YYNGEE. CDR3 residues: CASSVAGYSNQPQHF. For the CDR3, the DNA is TGTGCCAGCAGCGTAGCGGGATATAGCAATCAGCCCCAGCATTTT.

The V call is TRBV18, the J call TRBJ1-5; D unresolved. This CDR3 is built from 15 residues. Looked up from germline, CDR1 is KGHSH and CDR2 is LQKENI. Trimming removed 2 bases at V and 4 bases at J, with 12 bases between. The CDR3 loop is CASSPKEDTNQPQHF. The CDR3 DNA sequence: TGTGCCAGCTCACCAAAGGAAGACACTAATCAGCCCCAGCATTTT.

CDR3 sequence: CASSLPHTGAYGYTF. CDR3 coding DNA: TGTGCCAGCAGTCTTCCCCACACAGGGGCCTATGGCTACACCTTC. The chain is built from TRBV6-2 or TRBV6-3 and TRBJ1-2; 7 positions match TRBD1. Germline values: CDR1 MNHEY, CDR2 SVGEGT. V lost 5 bases, J lost 4 bases, and 10 bases stayed unmatched. The CDR3 runs 15 residues.

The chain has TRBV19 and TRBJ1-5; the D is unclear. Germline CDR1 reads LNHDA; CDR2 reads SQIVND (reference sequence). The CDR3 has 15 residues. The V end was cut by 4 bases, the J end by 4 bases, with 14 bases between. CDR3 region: CASSTRLFRNQPQHF. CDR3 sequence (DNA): TGTGCCAGTAGTACCCGCTTGTTCAGAAATCAGCCCCAGCATTTT.

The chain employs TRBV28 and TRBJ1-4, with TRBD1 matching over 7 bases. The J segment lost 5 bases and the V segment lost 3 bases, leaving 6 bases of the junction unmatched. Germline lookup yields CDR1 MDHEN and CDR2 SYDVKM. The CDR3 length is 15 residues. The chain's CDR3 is CASSFRAGGNEKLFF. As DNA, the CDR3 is TGTGCCAGCAGTTTCAGGGCAGGGGGGAATGAAAAACTGTTTTTT.

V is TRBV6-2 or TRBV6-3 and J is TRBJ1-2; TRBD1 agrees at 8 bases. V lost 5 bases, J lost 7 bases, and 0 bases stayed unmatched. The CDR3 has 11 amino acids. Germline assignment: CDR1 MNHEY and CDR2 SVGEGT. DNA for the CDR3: TGTGCCAGCAGTGACAGGGGTGGCTACACCTTC. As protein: CASSDRGGYTF.

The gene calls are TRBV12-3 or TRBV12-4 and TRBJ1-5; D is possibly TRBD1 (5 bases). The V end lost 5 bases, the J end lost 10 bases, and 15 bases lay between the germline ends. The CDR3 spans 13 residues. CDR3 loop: CASSGDLKGPQHF. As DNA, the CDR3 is TGTGCCAGCAGTGGGGACTTGAAAGGACCCCAGCATTTT.

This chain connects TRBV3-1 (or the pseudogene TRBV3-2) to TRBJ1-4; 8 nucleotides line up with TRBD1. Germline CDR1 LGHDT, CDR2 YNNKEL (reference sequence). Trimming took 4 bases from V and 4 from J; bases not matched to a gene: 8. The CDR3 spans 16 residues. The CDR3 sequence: CASSPRSGQGNEKLFF. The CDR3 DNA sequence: TGTGCCAGCAGCCCCCGATCCGGACAGGGTAATGAAAAACTGTTTTTT.

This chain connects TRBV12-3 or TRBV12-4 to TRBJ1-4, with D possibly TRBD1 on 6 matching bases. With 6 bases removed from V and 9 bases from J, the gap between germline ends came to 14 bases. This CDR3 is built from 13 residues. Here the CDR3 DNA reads TGTGCCAGCAGCCCTACAGGGATGCAAAAACTGTTTTTT. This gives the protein CASSPTGMQKLFF.

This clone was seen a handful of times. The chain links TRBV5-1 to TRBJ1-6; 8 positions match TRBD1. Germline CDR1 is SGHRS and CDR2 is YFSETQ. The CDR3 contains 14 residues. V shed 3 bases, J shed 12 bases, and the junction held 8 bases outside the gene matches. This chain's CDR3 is CASSYRDRNEPLHF. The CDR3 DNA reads TGCGCCAGCAGCTACCGGGACAGGAATGAACCCCTCCACTTT.

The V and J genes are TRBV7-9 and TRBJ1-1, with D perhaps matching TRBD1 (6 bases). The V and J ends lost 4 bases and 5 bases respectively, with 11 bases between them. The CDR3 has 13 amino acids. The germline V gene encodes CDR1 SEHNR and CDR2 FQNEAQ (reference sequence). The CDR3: CASSSSQGTEAFF. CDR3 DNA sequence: TGTGCCAGCAGCTCAAGTCAGGGGACTGAAGCTTTCTTT.

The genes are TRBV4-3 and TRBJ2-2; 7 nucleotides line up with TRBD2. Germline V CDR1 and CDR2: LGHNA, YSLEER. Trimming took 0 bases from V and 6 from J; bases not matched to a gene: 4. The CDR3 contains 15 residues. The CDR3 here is CASSQDGGRAGELFF. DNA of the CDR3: TGCGCCAGCAGCCAAGATGGGGGGAGGGCCGGGGAGCTGTTTTTT.